This T cell receptor beta chain was captured in a study of blood T cells in healthy people across ages. About the study: Template switching picked up about one barcoded beta molecule for each two T cells.

CDR3 length: 16 amino acids. Germline CDR1 and CDR2: MNHEY and SMNVEV (reference sequence). Notes on this clonotype: The junction departs from the called germline gene at one end, perhaps through a read error.

A second 7 to 11 cycle PCR used barcoded and J-beta primers. Paired-end reads containing CDR3 totaled no fewer than 2.5 million for each sample. TCRdb independently ran MiXCR on the 5' RACE reads; one entry per CDR3 protein. This table has about 1.6 million distinct CDR3 sequences, around 36% appearing once. What was sequenced was blood. This receptor was taken from a young woman in good health. The J gene is TRBJ2-1, the V gene TRBV27; 12 nucleotides align to TRBD2. CDR3 protein: CASSPRLAGVYNEQFF. In DNA form, the CDR3 reads TGCGCCAGCAGTCCGCGACTAGCGGGAGTCTACAATGAGCAGTTCTTC.